This entry concerns a single TCR beta chain. This clone was counted only a few times. What antigen it recognizes has not been identified. The input lacks base qualities; no much larger clone sits a single base away. From its cysteine to its phenylalanine, the CDR3 spans 16 amino acids. Left in the record is the CDR3 DNA by itself, 48 bases read in frame from the first base. Taken from the germline V gene (reference sequence), the CDR1 and CDR2 loops are SEHNR and FQNEAQ. V and J are truncated by 5 bases and 3 bases respectively, leaving an intervening sequence of 18 bases. This record belongs to a study of shared clonotypes between healthy human individuals (dated by TCRdb to about 2020). For the wider study: A few men and a couple of women, aged 18 to 49 years, made up the cohort. For each donor, CD4 naive and CD4 memory were each given three plates, CD8 naive was given two plates, and CD8 memory was given one plate. The study deeply sequenced blood TCR repertoires of about five healthy adults to estimate repertoire size and the extent of clonotype sharing between individuals. Different laboratories and diverse techniques were used to prepare libraries and sequence TCR repertoires, to increase sequencing depth and limit assay-specific biases. Per donor, leukapheresis produced somewhere between about 0.8 and 9 billion PBMCs.

Using the deep immunoSEQ assay, TCR CDR3 regions were amplified from genomic DNA by multiplex PCR. Extracted genomic DNA from each cell subset was spread evenly across all wells of several immunoSEQ 96-well plates, with each plate serving as a replicate. For sorted subsets, 200 to 250 ng of genomic DNA, equivalent to some 30,000 T cell genomes, went into each replicate PCR. Purified libraries were measured with a Qubit 3.0 fluorometer, size-checked on a Bioanalyzer 2100, and measured again with the KAPA Library Quantification kit. A separate single-read 150-cycle Illumina NextSeq 550 flow cell was used to sequence each immunoSEQ 96-well plate. Under the source paper's analysis protocol: Because only junctional sequences without quality scores were contained in the immunoSEQ output, filtering matching that applied to full-length reads could not be performed. To assign V/J genes and CDR3, sequences were annotated using PyIR, a Python wrapper for IgBLAST v1.9, with IMGT germline references. Reads were removed for weak V/J assignments (E-value above 1e-6), missing CDR3, stop codons, out-of-frame junctions, or ambiguous translated residues. V3J clonotypes were defined as sequences sharing the same inferred V gene, J gene, and CDR3 amino acid sequence. To compute the percentage overlap between repertoires, the number of shared unique clonotypes was divided by the size of the smaller repertoire. Three approaches were used to assess repertoire richness: RTK rarefaction, the Chao1 estimator, and Recon v2.1 estimates of unobserved clonotypes. Generation probabilities for all TCRbeta clonotypes obtained by the gDNA method from four donors were computed using OLGA. TCRdb mirrors the immuneACCESS table, restricted to in-frame sequences. Some clones are absent from its copies; in checked studies, under half trace to an unresolved V gene, and the reason for the others is unknown. V and J calls and clone size are as listed in that table; D and trimming were resolved from the DNA. The sample records 730,000 or so clones, about two thirds of which are singletons. The ten largest make up approximately 2% of the sample.

Broad study findings and their caveats: Compared with non-shared clonotypes, the clonotypes found in all four sorted-subset donors had higher generation probabilities. Naive subsets generally had larger estimated clonotype richness than memory subsets. Even with the large sequencing depth, rarefaction of the sorted-subset datasets indicated that sequencing was incomplete. Sharing across several donors was observed for 5% to 6.5% of naive CD4, less than 4% of naive CD8, over 2% of memory CD4, and approximately 0.41% of memory CD8 clonotypes. Because the study included only a small number of donors, the genetic and exposure-history diversity represented was limited. Only blood was sampled, and tissue TCR repertoires likely differ from those in blood. Pairwise subsampling led to the expectation that sequencing depth would affect the degree of clonotype sharing among donors.

The donors were healthy, HIV-negative adults with no recently reported acute infections or vaccinations. All donors were Caucasian adults living in Nashville, Tennessee, USA. Magnetic negative selection was used to enrich CD4+ T cells, after which naive cells were positively selected on CD45RA and the negative fraction became the memory subset. Blood was obtained by leukapheresis, after which PBMCs were separated by Ficoll-Histopaque density gradient centrifugation and cryopreserved in liquid nitrogen vapor phase. Purity and quantity of every magnetically sorted T cell population were checked by analytical flow cytometry. Genomic DNA was isolated from each sorted fraction and quantified by UV absorbance on a Nanodrop 2000c.

Sequencing was carried out using memory CD4+ T cells sorted from blood. Read against the paper, the sample's cell subset or site label means: CD45RA-negative fraction. The source of this sequence is a woman aged 25 to 39 in good health. The chain couples TRBV7-9 to TRBJ2-3; the D gene could be either TRBD1 or TRBD2, each agreeing at 6 bases. The CDR3 has the sequence CASSPPAQGRTDTQYF. The DNA sequence is as follows: TGTGCCAGCAGCCCGCCTGCCCAGGGGAGGACAGATACGCAGTATTTT.